Presented here are 22 T cell receptor beta chains from one specimen sequenced in a study of cytomegalovirus exposure and HLA in healthy donors. Both 60 Vbeta primers and 13 Jbeta primers went into the PCR. Libraries were prepared by immunoSEQ multiplex PCR; TCRdb keeps only in-frame clonotypes and omits some of them. The sample carries some 150,000 clones, roughly 79% recorded once. The sample taken for sequencing was PBMCs. The receptors stem from a woman in her 30s in good health and CMV-seropositive.

The V call is TRBV11-3, the J call TRBJ2-1; 7 bases are a match to TRBD1. Germline CDR1 and CDR2: SGHNT and YENEEA. CDR3 length: 14 residues. V was pared by 2 bases and J by 10 bases, with 8 bases of the junction left unmatched. This chain's CDR3 is CASSLQGQYGEQFF. For the CDR3, the DNA is TGTGCCAGCAGCTTACAGGGACAGTACGGGGAGCAGTTCTTC.

CDR3 bases: TGCGCCAGCAGCCAAGTTGAAAGGGACGGGAGCTCCTACAATGAGCAGTTCTTC. Translated, it gives CASSQVERDGSSYNEQFF. The chain has TRBV4-3 and TRBJ2-1; the D gene is possibly TRBD2 (6 bases). CDR3 size: 18 residues. Germline V CDR1 and CDR2: LGHNA, YSLEER. V gave up 1 base and J gave up 0 bases, with 16 bases separating them.

This clone showed up just a few times. CDR3 sequence reads: CASRPTGVRNTEAFF. CDR3 nucleotide sequence: TGTGCCAGCAGGCCTACAGGGGTGAGGAACACTGAAGCTTTCTTT. The chain links TRBV28 to TRBJ1-1; TRBD1 aligns across 7 bases. The CDR3 sequence is 15 residues long. Per germline, CDR1 MDHEN and CDR2 SYDVKM. V gave up 6 bases and J gave up 1 base; unmatched junction bases: 8.

The chain employs TRBV2 and TRBJ1-4; 9 nucleotides line up with TRBD1. Germline V gives CDR1 SNHLY, CDR2 FYNNEI. CDR3 length equals 14 residues. V was pared by 4 bases and J by 8 bases, with 5 bases of the junction left unmatched. CDR3 nucleotide sequence: TGTGCCAGCAGTGGGGGGACAGGGCGCGAAAAACTGTTTTTT. As protein: CASSGGTGREKLFF.

The chain links TRBV14 to TRBJ1-6, with D tentatively TRBD1 (6 bases). This CDR3 has 14 amino acids. Germline loops: CDR1 SGHDN, CDR2 FVKESK. Deletions cut 1 base from V and 10 bases from J, with 11 bases between. CDR3 in amino acids: CASSQGTALSPLHF. The CDR3, as DNA: TGTGCCAGCAGCCAAGGGACAGCCTTGTCACCCCTCCACTTT.

The chain couples TRBV7-9 to TRBJ2-5; no reliable D call. Trimming pared 2 bases from V and 4 bases from J, leaving 5 bases between. CDR1 is SEHNR and CDR2 is FQNEAQ in the germline V gene (reference sequence). CDR3 length: 12 residues. For the CDR3, the DNA is TGTGCCAGCAGCTTAACGGTAGAGACCCAGTACTTC. This sequence encodes CASSLTVETQYF.

A single count supports this clone. This chain links TRBV5-1 with TRBJ2-5; maybe TRBD1 (5 bases). CDR1 is SGHRS and CDR2 is YFSETQ in the germline V gene. The CDR3 loop spans 14 amino acids. Trimming removed 0 bases from V and 11 bases from J, with 17 bases in between. The CDR3 loop is CASSLDRGKGSQYF. The CDR3 region has the DNA TGCGCCAGCAGCTTGGATAGGGGAAAAGGATCGCAGTACTTC.

The V call is TRBV7-2, the J call TRBJ1-2; D possibly corresponds to TRBD1 (5 bases). The V end was cut by 0 bases, the J end by 5 bases, with 10 bases between. CDR1 and CDR2 (germline): SGHTA, FQGNSA. The length of the CDR3 is 14 residues. This CDR3 reads CASSLAPGHYGYTF. The CDR3 DNA sequence: TGTGCCAGCAGCTTAGCCCCCGGACATTATGGCTACACCTTC.

This clone was seen more than once but under ten times. V and J are TRBV7-2 and TRBJ1-4, with D uncertain. Trimming cost V 11 bases and J 3 bases, with 13 bases left between them. There are 13 residues in the CDR3. Germline V gene data show CDR1 as SGHTA and CDR2 as FQGNSA. The chain's CDR3 is CAASGGPNEKLFF. In nucleotides, the CDR3 is TGTGCCGCCAGCGGAGGGCCTAATGAAAAACTGTTTTTT.

This clone occurred a few times. The V call is TRBV30, the J call TRBJ2-7; 8 bases fit TRBD2. V lost 0 bases and J lost 7; bases outside the gene matches: 11. Per germline, CDR1 GTSNPN and CDR2 SVGIG (reference sequence). The CDR3 is 15 residues long. The CDR3, as DNA: TGTGCCTGGAGTGTAATGGGACTAGGGCTCGGGGAGCAGTACTTC. This codes for CAWSVMGLGLGEQYF.

A note on this clone: Other DNA variants within this sample encode the same CDR3. This chain joins TRBV7-2 and TRBJ1-5; weak D call: TRBD1 (5 bases). V lost 5 bases and J 7 bases, leaving 12 bases between the germline ends. This CDR3 has 13 residues. Germline loops: CDR1 SGHTA, CDR2 FQGNSA. The CDR3 is CASSPGQRQPQHF. The CDR3 nucleotides are TGTGCCAGCAGCCCAGGGCAAAGGCAGCCCCAGCATTTT.

The chain combines TRBV18 with TRBJ1-5; D is undetermined. CDR1 and CDR2 (germline): KGHSH, LQKENI. V was cut by 2 bases and J by 12 bases, with 11 bases left in between. The CDR3 totals 12 residues. The DNA for the CDR3 is TGTGCCAGCTCACCAGGAGGCACCCTCCAGCATTTT. Protein: CASSPGGTLQHF.

The V gene is TRBV7-2, the J gene TRBJ2-7; 12 positions match TRBD2. V was pared by 6 bases and J by 4 bases, with 7 bases of the junction left unmatched. The length of the CDR3 is 15 residues. The V gene's germline CDR1 is SGHTA and CDR2 FQGNSA. This CDR3 is CASSRLAGEYYEQYF. The CDR3 DNA is TGTGCCAGCAGTCGACTAGCGGGAGAGTATTACGAGCAGTACTTC.

V gene TRBV5-4 combines with J gene TRBJ2-5; TRBD1 is a possible D gene (6 bases). V was cut by 0 bases and J by 4 bases, with 10 bases left in between. Germline V gene lookup returns CDR1 SGHNT and CDR2 YYREEE (reference sequence). The CDR3 length is 14 residues. CDR3: CASSLELGGETQYF. In DNA, the CDR3 is TGTGCCAGCAGCTTGGAACTAGGGGGAGAGACCCAGTACTTC.

V usage is TRBV30 and J usage is TRBJ2-7; no reliable D call. CDR1 is GTSNPN and CDR2 is SVGIG in the germline V gene (reference sequence). The CDR3 contains 12 residues. The V end was cut by 1 base, the J end by 1 base, with 5 bases between. The CDR3 DNA is TGTGCCTGGAGTGCTTTATCCTACGAGCAGTACTTC. This translates into CAWSALSYEQYF.

The rearrangement joins TRBV27 to TRBJ1-4, with D possibly matching TRBD1 (6 bases). Trimming took 3 bases from V and 5 from J, leaving 7 bases between them. CDR1 MNHEY and CDR2 SMNVEV come from the germline V gene (reference sequence). CDR3 length: 13 residues. CDR3 sequence (DNA): TGTGCCAGCAGTTTGAGGGGGAATGAAAAACTGTTTTTT. Encoded protein: CASSLRGNEKLFF. Based on the CDR3 plus reference TRBV27 and TRBJ1-4, the full variable domain is EAQVTQNPRYLITVTGKKLTVTCSQNMNHEYMSWYRQDPGLGLRQIYYSMNVEVTDKGDVPEGYKVSRKEKRNFPLILESPSPNQTSLYFCASSLRGNEKLFFGSGTQLSVL.

This chain joins TRBV10-3 and TRBJ2-2, with TRBD1 matching over 9 bases. V was clipped by 3 bases and J by 8 bases; unmatched bases: 7. CDR1 is ENHRY and CDR2 is SYGVKD in the germline V gene. The CDR3 is made up of 15 amino acids. This CDR3 reads CAISDEQGAGGELFF. In DNA, the CDR3 is TGTGCCATCAGTGACGAACAGGGGGCGGGAGGGGAGCTGTTTTTT.

J is TRBJ1-1 and V is TRBV4-3; 7 bases are a match to TRBD1. Germline CDR1 and CDR2: LGHNA and YSLEER. This CDR3 comprises 15 residues. The V and J ends lost 2 bases and 1 base, in that order; junction bases with no gene match: 4. CDR3 sequence (DNA): TGCGCCAGCAGCCAACTGGGGACAGCGAACACTGAAGCTTTCTTT. It encodes CASSQLGTANTEAFF.

The V gene is TRBV30, the J gene TRBJ2-7; TRBD2 matches 9 bases. Trimming took 1 base from V and 4 from J; bases not matched to a gene: 8. The CDR3 contains 15 residues. From germline, CDR1 is GTSNPN and CDR2 SVGIG (reference sequence). CDR3 sequence reads: CAWSATNSGGYEQYF. The CDR3, as DNA: TGTGCCTGGAGTGCCACTAATAGCGGGGGATACGAGCAGTACTTC.

V gene TRBV9 combines with J gene TRBJ2-7, with D possibly matching TRBD2 (5 bases). Germline CDR1 and CDR2: SGDLS and YYNGEE. Deletions cut 4 bases from V and 3 bases from J, with 20 bases between. CDR3 size: 16 residues. The CDR3 bases are TGTGCCAGCAGCCCCCAAGCGGTTCCTTCAAACTACGAGCAGTACTTC. Protein product: CASSPQAVPSNYEQYF.

The CDR3 sequence is CASSQRGNYGYTF. DNA for the CDR3: TGTGCCAGCAGCCAACGAGGGAACTATGGCTACACCTTC. The rearrangement joins TRBV14 to TRBJ1-2; D gene uncertain. Trimming cost V 2 bases and J 2 bases, with 6 bases left between them. Germline loops: CDR1 SGHDN, CDR2 FVKESK. The CDR3 length is 13 residues.

The gene calls are TRBV5-6 and TRBJ2-1, with D possibly matching TRBD1 (6 bases). The CDR3 has 15 amino acids. V was trimmed by 5 bases and J by 0 bases, leaving 12 bases between them. Germline CDR1 SGHDT, CDR2 YYEEEE. The CDR3 DNA reads as TGTGCCAGCAGTAAGGACAGCAACTCCTACAATGAGCAGTTCTTC. This gives the protein CASSKDSNSYNEQFF.